This T cell receptor (beta chain) was identified during a study of blood T cells in healthy people across ages. CDR1 is ENHRY and CDR2 is SYGVKD in the germline V gene. CDR3 length equals 13 residues. V was shortened by 1 base and J by 5 bases, with 6 bases between the two germline ends. A J-beta primer mix and a sample-barcoded 5' primer were used in a second PCR of about 7 to 12 cycles. One entry per CDR3 protein results from TCRdb running MiXCR on the 5' RACE reads. The sample lists hundreds of thousands of distinct CDR3 sequences; less than 45% were seen once. To note about this clonotype: Antigen specificity is unknown.

Study-wide results and limits: Fewer expanded clones and more diversity marked long-lived versus aged donors. Underestimates were what the diversity estimates from one million T cells were considered to be.

The specimen sequenced was blood. This clonotype originated in an elderly man in good health. The chain recombines TRBV10-3 with TRBJ2-1; D uncertain. CDR3 nucleotides: TGTGCCATCAGTGAGTGGCCGAACAATGAGCAGTTCTTC. Protein sequence: CAISEWPNNEQFF.